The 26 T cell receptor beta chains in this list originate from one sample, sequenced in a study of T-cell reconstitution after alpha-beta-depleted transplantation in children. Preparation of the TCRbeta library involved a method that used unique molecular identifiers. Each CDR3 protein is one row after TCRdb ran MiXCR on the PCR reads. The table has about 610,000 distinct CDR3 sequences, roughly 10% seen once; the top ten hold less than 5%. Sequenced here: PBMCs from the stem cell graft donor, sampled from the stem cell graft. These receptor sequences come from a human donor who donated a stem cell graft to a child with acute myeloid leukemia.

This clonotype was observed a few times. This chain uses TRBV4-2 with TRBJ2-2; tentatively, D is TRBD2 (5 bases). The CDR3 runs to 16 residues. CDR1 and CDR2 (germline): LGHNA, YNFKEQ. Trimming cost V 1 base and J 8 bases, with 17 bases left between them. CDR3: CASSQGELSFGGELFF. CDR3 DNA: TGTGCCAGCAGCCAAGGGGAGCTGTCTTTTGGAGGGGAGCTGTTTTTT.

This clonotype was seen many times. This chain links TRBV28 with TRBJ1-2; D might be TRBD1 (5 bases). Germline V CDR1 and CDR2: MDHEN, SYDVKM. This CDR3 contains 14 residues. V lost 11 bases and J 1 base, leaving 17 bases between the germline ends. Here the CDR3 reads CASGGAGSNYGYTF. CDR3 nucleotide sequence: TGTGCCTCGGGGGGAGCAGGGAGTAACTATGGCTACACCTTC.

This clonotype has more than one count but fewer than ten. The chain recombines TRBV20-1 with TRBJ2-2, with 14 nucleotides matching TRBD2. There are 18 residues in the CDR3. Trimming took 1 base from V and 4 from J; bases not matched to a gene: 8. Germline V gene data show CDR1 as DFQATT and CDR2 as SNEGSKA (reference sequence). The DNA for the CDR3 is TGCAGTGCTAGAGTTTCCCCAGGGACTAGCGGGAGCACCGGGGAGCTGTTTTTT. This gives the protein CSARVSPGTSGSTGELFF.

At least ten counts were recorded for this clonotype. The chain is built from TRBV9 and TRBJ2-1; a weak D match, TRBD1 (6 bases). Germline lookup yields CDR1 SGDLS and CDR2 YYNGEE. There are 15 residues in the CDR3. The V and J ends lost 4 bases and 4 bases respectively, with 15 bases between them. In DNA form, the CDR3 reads TGTGCCAGCAGCTCGGACAGCTTGCGATACAATGAGCAGTTCTTC. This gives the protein CASSSDSLRYNEQFF.

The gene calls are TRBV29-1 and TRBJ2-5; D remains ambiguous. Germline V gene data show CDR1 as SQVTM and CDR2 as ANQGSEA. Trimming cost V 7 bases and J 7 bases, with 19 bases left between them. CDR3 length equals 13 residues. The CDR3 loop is CSAEGSGLGTQYF. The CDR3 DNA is TGCAGCGCCGAAGGGTCCGGGTTAGGGACCCAGTACTTC.

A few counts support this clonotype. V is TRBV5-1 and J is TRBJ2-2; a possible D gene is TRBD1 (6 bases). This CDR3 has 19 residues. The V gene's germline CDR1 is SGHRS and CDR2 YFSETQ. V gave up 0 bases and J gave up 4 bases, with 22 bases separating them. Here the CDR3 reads CASSLDRYRDNLITGELFF. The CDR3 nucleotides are TGCGCCAGCAGCTTGGACCGTTACCGGGACAACCTGATCACCGGGGAGCTGTTTTTT.

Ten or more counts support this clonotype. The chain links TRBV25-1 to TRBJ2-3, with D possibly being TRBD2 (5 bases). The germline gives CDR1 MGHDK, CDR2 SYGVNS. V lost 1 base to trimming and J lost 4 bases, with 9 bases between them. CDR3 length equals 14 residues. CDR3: CASSELIGADTQYF. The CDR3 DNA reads TGTGCCAGCAGTGAATTAATCGGGGCAGATACGCAGTATTTT.

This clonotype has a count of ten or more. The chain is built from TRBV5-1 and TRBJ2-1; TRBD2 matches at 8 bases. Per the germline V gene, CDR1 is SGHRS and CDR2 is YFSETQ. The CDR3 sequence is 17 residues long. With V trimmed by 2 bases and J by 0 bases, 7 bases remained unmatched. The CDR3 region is CASSFSGGGSSYNEQFF. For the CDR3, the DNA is TGCGCCAGCAGCTTTTCCGGCGGGGGGAGCTCCTACAATGAGCAGTTCTTC.

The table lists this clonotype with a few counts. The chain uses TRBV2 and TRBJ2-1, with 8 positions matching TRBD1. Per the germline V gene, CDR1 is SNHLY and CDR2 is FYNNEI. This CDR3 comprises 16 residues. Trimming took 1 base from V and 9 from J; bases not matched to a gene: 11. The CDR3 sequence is CASSEGFRGRLGEQFF. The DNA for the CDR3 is TGTGCCAGCAGTGAAGGATTCAGGGGGCGCCTCGGTGAGCAGTTCTTC.

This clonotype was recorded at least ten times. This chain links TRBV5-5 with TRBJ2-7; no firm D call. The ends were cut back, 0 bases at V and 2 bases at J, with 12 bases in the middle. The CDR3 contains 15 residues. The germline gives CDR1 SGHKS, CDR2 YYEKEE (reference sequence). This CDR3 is CASSLASRLPYEQYF. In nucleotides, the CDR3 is TGTGCCAGCAGCTTGGCTTCGAGACTCCCCTACGAGCAGTACTTC. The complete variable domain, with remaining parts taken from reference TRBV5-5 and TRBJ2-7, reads DAGVTQSPTHLIKTRGQQVTLRCSPISGHKSVSWYQQVLGQGPQFIFQYYEKEERGRGNFPDRFSARQFPNYSSELNVNALLLGDSALYLCASSLASRLPYEQYFGPGTRLTVT.

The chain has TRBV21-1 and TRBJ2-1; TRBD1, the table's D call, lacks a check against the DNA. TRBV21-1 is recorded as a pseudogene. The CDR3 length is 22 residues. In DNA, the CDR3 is TGTGCCAGCAGCAAAGAGGCAGCTTCCAGGTGTTGTGCGGGGGTCTCATACAATGAGCAGTTCTTC. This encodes CASSKEAASRCCAGVSYNEQFF.

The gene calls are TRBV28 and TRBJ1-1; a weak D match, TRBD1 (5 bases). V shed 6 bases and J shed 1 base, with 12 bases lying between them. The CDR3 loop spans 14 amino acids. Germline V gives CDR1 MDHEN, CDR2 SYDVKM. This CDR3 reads CASRGPPSNTEAFF. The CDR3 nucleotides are TGTGCCAGCAGGGGACCCCCGTCGAACACTGAAGCTTTCTTT.

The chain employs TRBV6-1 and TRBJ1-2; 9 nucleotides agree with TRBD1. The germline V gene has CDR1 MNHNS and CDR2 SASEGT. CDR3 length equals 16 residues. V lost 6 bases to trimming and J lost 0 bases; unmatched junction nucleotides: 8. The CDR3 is CASSPDRGIANYGYTF. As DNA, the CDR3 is TGTGCCAGCAGCCCAGACAGGGGGATAGCTAACTATGGCTACACCTTC.

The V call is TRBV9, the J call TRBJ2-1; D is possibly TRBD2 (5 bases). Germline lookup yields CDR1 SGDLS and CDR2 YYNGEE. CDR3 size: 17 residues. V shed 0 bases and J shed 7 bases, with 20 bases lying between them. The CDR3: CASSVGGLARNPNEQFF. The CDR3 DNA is TGTGCCAGCAGCGTAGGGGGTCTAGCAAGAAATCCGAATGAGCAGTTCTTC.

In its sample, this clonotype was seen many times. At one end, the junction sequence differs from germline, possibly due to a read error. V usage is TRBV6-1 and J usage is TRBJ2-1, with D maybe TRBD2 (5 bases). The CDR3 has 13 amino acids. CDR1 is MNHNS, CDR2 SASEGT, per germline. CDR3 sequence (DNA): TGTGCCAGCAGTGAATTGGTCCCCGGGAATCTGGTCTTC. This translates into CASSELVPGNLVF.

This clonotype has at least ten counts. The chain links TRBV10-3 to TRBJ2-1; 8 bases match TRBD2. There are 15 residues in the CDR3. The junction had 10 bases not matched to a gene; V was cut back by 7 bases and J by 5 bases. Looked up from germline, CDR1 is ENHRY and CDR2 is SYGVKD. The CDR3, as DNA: TGTGCCATCACGTTGGGACTAGAGGCAAACAATGAGCAGTTCTTC. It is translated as CAITLGLEANNEQFF.

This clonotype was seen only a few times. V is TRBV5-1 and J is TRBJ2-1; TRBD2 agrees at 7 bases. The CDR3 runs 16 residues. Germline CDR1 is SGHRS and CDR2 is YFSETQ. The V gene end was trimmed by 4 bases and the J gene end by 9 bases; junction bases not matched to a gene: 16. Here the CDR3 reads CASSVNLAGETGEQFF. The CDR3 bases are TGCGCCAGCAGCGTCAACTTGGCGGGAGAGACTGGTGAGCAGTTCTTC.

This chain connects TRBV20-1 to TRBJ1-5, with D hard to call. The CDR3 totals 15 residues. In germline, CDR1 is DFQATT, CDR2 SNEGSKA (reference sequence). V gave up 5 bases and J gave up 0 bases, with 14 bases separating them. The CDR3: CSADGLRDSNQPQHF. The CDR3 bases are TGCAGTGCTGACGGACTGCGAGATAGCAATCAGCCCCAGCATTTT.

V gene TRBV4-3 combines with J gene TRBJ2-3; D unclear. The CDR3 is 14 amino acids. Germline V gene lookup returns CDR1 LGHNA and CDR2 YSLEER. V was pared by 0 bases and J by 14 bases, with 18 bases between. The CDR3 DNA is TGCGCCAGCAGCCAAGATTGGGCTAATCCTACGGTGTATTTT. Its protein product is CASSQDWANPTVYF.

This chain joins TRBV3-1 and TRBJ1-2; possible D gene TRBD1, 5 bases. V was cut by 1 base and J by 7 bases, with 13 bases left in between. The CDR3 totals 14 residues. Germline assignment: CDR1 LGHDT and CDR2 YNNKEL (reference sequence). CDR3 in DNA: TGTGCCAGCAGCCAAGTGGACAATCTCGGTGGCTACACCTTC. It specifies CASSQVDNLGGYTF.

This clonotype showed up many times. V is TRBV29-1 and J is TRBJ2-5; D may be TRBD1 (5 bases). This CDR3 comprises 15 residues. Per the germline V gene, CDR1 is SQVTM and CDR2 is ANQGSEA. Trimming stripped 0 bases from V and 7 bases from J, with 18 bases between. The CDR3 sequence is CSVEDGQPTQGTQYF. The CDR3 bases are TGCAGCGTTGAAGATGGGCAGCCCACCCAGGGGACCCAGTACTTC.

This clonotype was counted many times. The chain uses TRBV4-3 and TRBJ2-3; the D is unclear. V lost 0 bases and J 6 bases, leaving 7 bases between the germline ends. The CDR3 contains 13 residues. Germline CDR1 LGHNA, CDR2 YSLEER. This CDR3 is CASSQDFFDTQYF. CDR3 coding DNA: TGCGCCAGCAGCCAAGATTTCTTCGATACGCAGTATTTT.

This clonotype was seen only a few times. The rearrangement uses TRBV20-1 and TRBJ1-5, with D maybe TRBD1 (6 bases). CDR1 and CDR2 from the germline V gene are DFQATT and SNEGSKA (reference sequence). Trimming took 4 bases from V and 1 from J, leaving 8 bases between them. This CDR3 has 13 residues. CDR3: CSATGQSNQPQHF. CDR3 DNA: TGCAGTGCTACAGGACAGAGCAATCAGCCCCAGCATTTT.

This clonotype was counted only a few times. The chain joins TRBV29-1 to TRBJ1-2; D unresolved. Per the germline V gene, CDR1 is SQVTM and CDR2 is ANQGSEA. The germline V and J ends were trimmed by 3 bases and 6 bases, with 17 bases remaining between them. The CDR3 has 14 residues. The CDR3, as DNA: TGCAGCGTTGATAGTAAGGGTAAAGGAGATGGCTACACCTTC. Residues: CSVDSKGKGDGYTF.

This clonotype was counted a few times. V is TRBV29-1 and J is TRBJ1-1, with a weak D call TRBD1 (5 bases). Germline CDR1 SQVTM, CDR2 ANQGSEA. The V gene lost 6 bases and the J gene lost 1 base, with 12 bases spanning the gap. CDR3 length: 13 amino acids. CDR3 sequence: CSVRGVGNTEAFF. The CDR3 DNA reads TGCAGCGTCCGGGGGGTCGGGAACACTGAAGCTTTCTTT.

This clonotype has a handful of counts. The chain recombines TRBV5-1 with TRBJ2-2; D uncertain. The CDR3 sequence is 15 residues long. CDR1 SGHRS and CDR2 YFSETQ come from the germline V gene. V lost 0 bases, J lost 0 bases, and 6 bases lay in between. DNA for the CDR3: TGCGCCAGCAGCTTGGAACTGGCGAACACCGGGGAGCTGTTTTTT. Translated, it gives CASSLELANTGELFF.